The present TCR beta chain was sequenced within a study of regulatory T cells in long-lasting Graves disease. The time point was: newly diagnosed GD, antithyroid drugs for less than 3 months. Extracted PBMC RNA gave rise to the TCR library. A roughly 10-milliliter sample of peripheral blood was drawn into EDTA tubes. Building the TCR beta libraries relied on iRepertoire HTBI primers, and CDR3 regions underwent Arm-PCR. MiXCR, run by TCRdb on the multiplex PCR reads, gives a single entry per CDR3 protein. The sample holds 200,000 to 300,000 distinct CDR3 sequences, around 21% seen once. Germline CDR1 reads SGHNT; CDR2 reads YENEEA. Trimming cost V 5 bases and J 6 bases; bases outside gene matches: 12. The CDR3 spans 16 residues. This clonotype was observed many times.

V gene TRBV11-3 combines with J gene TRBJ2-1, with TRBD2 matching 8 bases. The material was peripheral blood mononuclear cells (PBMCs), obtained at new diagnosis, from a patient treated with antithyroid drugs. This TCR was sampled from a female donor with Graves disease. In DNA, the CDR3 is TGTGCCAGCAGCCCCCACGTAGCGGGACGCTCCAATGAGCAGTTCTTC. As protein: CASSPHVAGRSNEQFF.